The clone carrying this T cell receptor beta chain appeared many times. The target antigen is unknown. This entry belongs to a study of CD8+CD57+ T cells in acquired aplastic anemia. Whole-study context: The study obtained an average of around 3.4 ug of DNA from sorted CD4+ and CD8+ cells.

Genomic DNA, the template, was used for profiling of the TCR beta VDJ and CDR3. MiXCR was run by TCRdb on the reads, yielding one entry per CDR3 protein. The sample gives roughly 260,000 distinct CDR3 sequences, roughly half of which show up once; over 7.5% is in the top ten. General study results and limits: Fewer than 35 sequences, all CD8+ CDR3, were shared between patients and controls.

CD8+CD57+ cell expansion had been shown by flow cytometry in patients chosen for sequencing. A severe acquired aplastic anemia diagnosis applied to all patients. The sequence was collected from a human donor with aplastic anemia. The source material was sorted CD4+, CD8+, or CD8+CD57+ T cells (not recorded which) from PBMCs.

The CDR3 protein is CASSVAISGGGEQYF. The CDR3 coding sequence is TGTGCCAGCAGCGTAGCGATTAGCGGGGGTGGCGAGCAGTACTTC. The chain uses TRBV9 and TRBJ2-7; the match to TRBD2 covers 9 bases. Germline loops: CDR1 SGDLS, CDR2 YYNGEE. CDR3 length: 15 amino acids. V dropped 0 bases and J dropped 6; count of bases not matched to a gene: 7.